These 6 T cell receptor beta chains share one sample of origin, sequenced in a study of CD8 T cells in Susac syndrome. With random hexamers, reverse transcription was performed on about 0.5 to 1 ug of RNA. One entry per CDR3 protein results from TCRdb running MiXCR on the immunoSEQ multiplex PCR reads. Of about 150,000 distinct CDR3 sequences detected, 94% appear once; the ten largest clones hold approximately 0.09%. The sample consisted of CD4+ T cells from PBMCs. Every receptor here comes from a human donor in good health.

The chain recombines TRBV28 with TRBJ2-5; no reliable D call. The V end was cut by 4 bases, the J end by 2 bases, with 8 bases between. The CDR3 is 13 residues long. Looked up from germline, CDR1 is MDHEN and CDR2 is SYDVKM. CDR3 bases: TGTGCCAGCAGTTCCACGGTTCAAGAGACCCAGTACTTC. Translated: CASSSTVQETQYF.

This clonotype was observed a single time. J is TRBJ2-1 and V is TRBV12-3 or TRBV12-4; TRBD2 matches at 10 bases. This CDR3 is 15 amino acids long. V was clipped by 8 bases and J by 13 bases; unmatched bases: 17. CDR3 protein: CASRQLAGSFRPQFF. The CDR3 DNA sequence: TGTGCCAGCCGCCAACTAGCGGGATCCTTTCGACCTCAGTTCTTC.

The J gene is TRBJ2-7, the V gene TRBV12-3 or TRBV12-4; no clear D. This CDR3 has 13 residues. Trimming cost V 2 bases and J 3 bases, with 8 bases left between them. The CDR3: CASSLRSIYEQYF. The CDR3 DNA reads TGTGCCAGCAGTTTACGGTCCATCTACGAGCAGTACTTC.

CDR3 in amino acids: CASSLDPSGSTRETQYF. DNA of the CDR3: TGTGCCAGCAGCTTGGATCCTAGCGGGAGTACTAGGGAGACCCAGTACTTC. The gene calls are TRBV5-4 and TRBJ2-5, with 10 bases fitting TRBD2. V was pared by 0 bases and J by 5 bases, with 10 bases of the junction left unmatched. CDR3 length equals 17 residues. Germline V gene lookup returns CDR1 SGHNT and CDR2 YYREEE (reference sequence).

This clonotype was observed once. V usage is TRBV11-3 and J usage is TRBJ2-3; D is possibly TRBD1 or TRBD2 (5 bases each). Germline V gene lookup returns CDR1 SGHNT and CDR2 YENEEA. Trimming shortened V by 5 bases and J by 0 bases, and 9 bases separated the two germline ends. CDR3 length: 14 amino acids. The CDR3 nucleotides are TGTGCCAGCAGCCCACGGGACAGCACAGATACGCAGTATTTT. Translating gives CASSPRDSTDTQYF.

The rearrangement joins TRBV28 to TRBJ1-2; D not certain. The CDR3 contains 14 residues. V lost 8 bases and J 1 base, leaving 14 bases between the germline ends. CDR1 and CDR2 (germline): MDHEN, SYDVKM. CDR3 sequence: CASQPPTINYGYTF. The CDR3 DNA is TGTGCCAGCCAACCACCGACGATTAACTATGGCTACACCTTC.